Listed below are T cell receptor beta chains from one sample, sequenced in a study of CD8 T cells in ankylosing spondylitis. TCRdb recomputed calls from the 5' RACE reads with MiXCR, one row per CDR3 protein. The table includes about 250,000 distinct CDR3 sequences, 32% detected once. Sequenced input: blood, either unsorted or a sorted T cell fraction (not recorded which). All receptors derive from a male donor with ankylosing spondylitis or in good health (not recorded which). The CDR3 runs from the conserved cysteine through the conserved F or W. Fields, in order: V gene, clone size, D gene, J gene, CDR3 protein, CDR3 DNA. D genes are given only for firm matches. Only part of the rows carry a size: once, few, many, or a class if the clone is expanded.

TRBV6-1	few	.	TRBJ2-7	CASSNAGTYEQYF	TGTGCCAGCAGTAACGCCGGGACCTACGAGCAGTACTTC
TRBV2	.	.	TRBJ1-5	CASSEARDQPQHF	TGTGCCAGCAGTGAGGCAAGAGATCAGCCCCAGCATTTT
TRBV3-1	.	.	TRBJ2-7	CASSPEYDTEQYF	TGTGCCAGCAGCCCGGAGTACGACACTGAGCAGTACTTC
TRBV6-2/TRBV6-3	few	TRBD1	TRBJ2-7	CASTVDRASYEQYF	TGTGCCAGCACCGTGGACAGGGCGTCCTACGAGCAGTACTTC
TRBV3-1	few	.	TRBJ2-7	CASSHSYEQYF	TGTGCCAGCAGCCATTCCTACGAGCAGTACTTC
TRBV5-1	.	.	TRBJ2-1	CASGEGPGDNEQFF	TGCGCCAGCGGCGAGGGGCCCGGGGACAATGAGCAGTTCTTC
TRBV5-1	once	TRBD1	TRBJ1-2	CASSLGGTANYGYTF	TGCGCCAGCAGCTTGGGGGGGACAGCCAACTATGGCTACACCTTC
TRBV5-1	.	.	TRBJ2-3	CASSSQGAYTDTQYF	TGCGCCAGCAGTTCCCAAGGGGCCTACACAGATACGCAGTATTTT
TRBV12-3/TRBV12-4	.	.	TRBJ2-5	CASSSGPTMYQETQYF	TGTGCCAGCAGTTCCGGGCCCACCATGTACCAAGAGACCCAGTACTTC
TRBV29-1	few	.	TRBJ2-7	CSVRGDKRFYEQYF	TGCAGCGTTAGAGGAGACAAGAGGTTCTACGAGCAGTACTTC
TRBV10-3	.	.	TRBJ1-1	CAISESGGSGALEAFF	TGTGCCATCAGTGAGTCGGGGGGAAGCGGAGCCCTTGAAGCTTTCTTT
TRBV29-1	.	.	TRBJ1-3	CSVVRGTSSGNTIYF	TGCAGCGTTGTGCGGGGTACGAGCTCTGGAAACACCATATATTTT
TRBV11-2	.	TRBD2	TRBJ2-1	CASSGTSGGAHEQFF	TGTGCCAGCAGCGGGACTAGCGGGGGGGCCCATGAGCAGTTCTTC
TRBV6-5	few	TRBD1	TRBJ2-7	CASSYAQGAKNYEQYF	TGTGCCAGCAGTTACGCTCAGGGGGCGAAGAACTACGAGCAGTACTTC